This T cell receptor (beta chain) derives from a study of T cell repertoires in cytomegalovirus infection (dated by TCRdb to between 2018 and 2020). The study in broad terms: Recently identified HLA-C-restricted CMV epitopes, whose presentation resists viral immunomodulation, were targeted by peptide stimulations together with well-studied HLA-B-restricted epitopes. Donor HLA type was relevant to the analysis, because carriage of CMV infection together with the matching HLA type was indicated by public TCR beta signatures.

Concerning this clonotype: Its antigen has not been determined. The input lacks base qualities; no much larger clone sits a single base away.

The run used an Illumina HiSeq 1500. TCRdb ran its own pipeline on the public reads, namely fastp trimming at Q25 and MiXCR clone calling, and kept in-frame beta chains. Each CDR3 protein appears once, grouped with its most common genes and DNA. Present in this sample are around 300,000 distinct CDR3 sequences, under 25% of which were seen just once. Approximately 20% of the sample is taken by the ten largest. The label giving this sample's treatment or condition can be read as: in vitro stimulation with specific CMV peptide epitopes to enrich CMV-specific T cells. General conclusions and limits of the study: The ex vivo response was dominated by HLA-C-restricted CMV-specific TCR beta clonotypes, which also provided the single most frequent clonotype in two of eight donors. In both this cohort and an independent roughly 350-donor cohort, the cumulative frequency of public TCR beta family members distinguished carriers of CMV infection plus the relevant HLA type.

From V the trimming removes 4 bases and from J it removes 7 bases, while the gene matches leave 12 bases of the junction unaccounted for. Measured from the cysteine to the phenylalanine, the CDR3 is 16 residues long. Kept here is only the CDR3 DNA, which spans 48 bases and is read in frame from base 1. According to the germline V gene (reference sequence), CDR1 reads LNHDA and CDR2 reads SQIVND. The sample consisted of cultured PBMCs, taken from culture after CMV antigen stimulation. The V gene is TRBV19 and the J gene is TRBJ1-2; TRBD1 aligns with 10 central bases. The sequence was obtained from a human donor in good health (CMV status not recorded). Some clones in this sample may be carry-over from other donors' samples. The DNA is as follows: TGTGCCAGTAGTACCGGGACAGGGGTCCTTCCTCGTGGCTACACCTTC. This gives the protein CASSTGTGVLPRGYTF.